This passage covers 23 T cell receptor beta chains from one sample sequenced in a study of shared clonotypes between healthy human individuals. Sequencing used immunoSEQ multiplex PCR; TCRdb keeps in-frame clones, though not all of them. Of some 2,000,000 clones in the sample, 95% were seen once. The sample taken for sequencing was naive CD4+ T cells sorted from blood. Regarding subset: CD45RA+ positively selected. The receptors originated from a man aged 18 to 35 in good health.

This chain uses TRBV5-1 with TRBJ1-1, with 7 bases fitting TRBD1. Losses at the gene ends were 1 base for V and 5 bases for J; bases not matched to a gene: 8. The CDR3 is 15 amino acids. CDR1 SGHRS and CDR2 YFSETQ come from the germline V gene. The CDR3, as DNA: TGCGCCAGCAGCTTGCGTATCCAGGGGGAGACTGAAGCTTTCTTT. It codes for CASSLRIQGETEAFF.

This sequence joins TRBV10-3 and TRBJ2-7; D is possibly TRBD1 (6 bases). Trimming stripped 10 bases from V and 0 bases from J, with 13 bases between. This CDR3 contains 13 residues. Germline lookup yields CDR1 ENHRY and CDR2 SYGVKD. The CDR3: CASSGQRSYEQYF. The CDR3 DNA reads TGTGCCAGCAGCGGACAGCGCTCCTACGAGCAGTACTTC.

This clone was recorded only once. J is TRBJ2-2 and V is TRBV5-4; 11 nucleotides align to TRBD2. This CDR3 is 18 amino acids long. Losses at the gene ends were 4 bases for V and 1 base for J; bases not matched to a gene: 9. Looked up from germline, CDR1 is SGHNT and CDR2 is YYREEE (reference sequence). The CDR3 here is CASSPLTGTSGNTGELFF. The CDR3 DNA sequence: TGTGCCAGCAGCCCTCTCACAGGGACTAGCGGGAACACCGGGGAGCTGTTTTTT.

The chain employs TRBV27 and TRBJ1-2; 12 nucleotides line up with TRBD1. The V segment lost 4 bases and the J segment 8 bases; nucleotides outside the gene matches: 14. CDR1 MNHEY and CDR2 SMNVEV come from the germline V gene (reference sequence). The CDR3 covers 17 residues. DNA for the CDR3: TGTGCCAGCAGTTCTTTCCGGGACAGGGGGCGTGTGACGGGCTACACCTTC. Its translation is CASSSFRDRGRVTGYTF.

The rearrangement joins TRBV30 to TRBJ2-4, with D possibly being TRBD1 (6 bases). The CDR3 totals 12 residues. The germline V gene encodes CDR1 GTSNPN and CDR2 SVGIG (reference sequence). The V gene lost 7 bases and the J gene lost 7 bases, with 14 bases spanning the gap. CDR3 bases: TGTGCCTCCGAGGGTGGGGGCAACATTCAGTACTTC. Its translation is CASEGGGNIQYF. The variable domain in full, with the rest retrieved from reference TRBV30 and TRBJ2-4, is SQTIHQWPATLVQPVGSPLSLECTVEGTSNPNLYWYRQAAGRGLQLLFYSVGIGQISSEVPQNLSASRPQDRQFILSSKKLLLSDSGFYLCASEGGGNIQYFGAGTRLSVL.

The sample holds one count of this clone. The V gene is TRBV2, the J gene TRBJ2-5, with a tentative D call TRBD1 (5 bases). From germline, CDR1 is SNHLY and CDR2 FYNNEI. The CDR3 extends over 17 amino acids. V was shortened by 4 bases and J by 5 bases, with 23 bases between the two germline ends. The CDR3 DNA reads TGTGCCAGCAGTGCCCGCCAGGGCGATCTGCCCAAGGAGACCCAGTACTTC. Protein product: CASSARQGDLPKETQYF.

The V call is TRBV11-2, the J call TRBJ2-1; D unclear. Germline values: CDR1 SGHAT, CDR2 FQNNGV. V was trimmed by 0 bases and J by 4 bases, leaving 10 bases between them. The CDR3 is 15 residues long. This CDR3 reads CASSLDLWGYNEQFF. CDR3 bases: TGTGCCAGCAGCTTAGATCTTTGGGGTTACAATGAGCAGTTCTTC.

This clone was observed a handful of times. The sample carries other DNA sequences with the same CDR3. This chain joins TRBV5-1 and TRBJ1-1; unclear D gene. Germline V lookup: CDR1 SGHRS, CDR2 YFSETQ. V was trimmed by 0 bases and J by 5 bases, leaving 8 bases between them. The CDR3 extends over 13 amino acids. In nucleotides, the CDR3 is TGCGCCAGCAGCTTGGACCCGGGGACTGAAGCTTTCTTT. This sequence encodes CASSLDPGTEAFF. The entire variable domain, with the rest obtained from reference TRBV5-1 and TRBJ1-1, is as follows: KAGVTQTPRYLIKTRGQQVTLSCSPISGHRSVSWYQQTPGQGLQFLFEYFSETQRNKGNFPGRFSGRQFSNSRSEMNVSTLELGDSALYLCASSLDPGTEAFFGQGTRLTVV.

The V and J genes are TRBV7-9 and TRBJ1-6, with D possibly TRBD1 on 5 matching bases. Trimming pared 3 bases from V and 2 bases from J, leaving 8 bases between. This CDR3 is 15 amino acids long. Looked up from germline, CDR1 is SEHNR and CDR2 is FQNEAQ (reference sequence). The CDR3 loop reads CASSFSGAYNSPLHF. DNA of the CDR3: TGTGCCAGCAGCTTCTCGGGGGCCTATAATTCACCCCTCCACTTT.

This chain uses TRBV4-1 with TRBJ2-3, with D maybe TRBD2 (5 bases). CDR3 length: 14 residues. Trimming took off 4 bases at V and 2 bases at J, with 10 bases between the two ends. CDR1 and CDR2 from the germline V gene are MGHRA and YSYEKL. Here the CDR3 reads CASSLQAVTDTQYF. CDR3 DNA: TGCGCCAGCAGCCTCCAAGCGGTCACAGATACGCAGTATTTT.

The chain uses TRBV4-1 and TRBJ2-7, with no clear D. The ends were cut back, 2 bases at V and 1 base at J, with 9 bases in the middle. CDR1 and CDR2 from the germline V gene are MGHRA and YSYEKL. CDR3 size: 14 residues. The CDR3 is CASSQPGDSYEQYF. In DNA form, the CDR3 reads TGCGCCAGCAGCCAACCAGGAGATTCCTACGAGCAGTACTTC.

The chain uses TRBV4-3 and TRBJ2-1; the match to TRBD2 covers 7 bases. After removal of 6 bases from V and 2 bases from J, the junction contained 7 bases not matched to a gene. This CDR3 has 15 amino acids. Germline-derived CDR1 and CDR2 are LGHNA and YSLEER. The CDR3 spells CASRHTSAAYNEQFF. The CDR3 bases are TGCGCCAGCAGACATACTAGCGCAGCCTACAATGAGCAGTTCTTC.

This clone was detected once. This chain links TRBV9 with TRBJ2-2, with D perhaps matching TRBD1 (5 bases). The V end lost 0 bases, the J end lost 6 bases, and 9 bases lay between the germline ends. Germline lookup yields CDR1 SGDLS and CDR2 YYNGEE. The CDR3 has 14 residues. In nucleotides, the CDR3 is TGTGCCAGCAGCGTAGTTTCAGGGTCCGGGGAGCTGTTTTTT. It codes for CASSVVSGSGELFF.

This chain connects TRBV7-8 to TRBJ2-7, with TRBD2 identical over 13 bases. The CDR3 runs to 16 residues. Germline-derived CDR1 and CDR2 are SGHVS and FQNEAQ. The trim removed 3 bases at V and 2 bases at J, leaving 4 bases unmatched. The CDR3 loop reads CASSFSGTSGAYEQYF. The CDR3 nucleotides read TGTGCCAGCAGCTTTAGCGGGACTAGCGGGGCCTACGAGCAGTACTTC. The entire variable domain, with the rest obtained from reference TRBV7-8 and TRBJ2-7, is as follows: GAGVSQSPRYKVAKRGQDVALRCDPISGHVSLFWYQQALGQGPEFLTYFQNEAQLDKSGLPSDRFFAERPEGSVSTLKIQRTQQEDSAVYLCASSFSGTSGAYEQYFGPGTRLTVT.

The chain has TRBV28 and TRBJ1-1, with D unresolved. Looked up from germline, CDR1 is MDHEN and CDR2 is SYDVKM. V shed 4 bases and J shed 3 bases, with 12 bases lying between them. CDR3 length equals 14 residues. The CDR3 DNA sequence: TGTGCCAGCAGTTCGGGCCAACTGTACACTGAAGCTTTCTTT. It yields the protein CASSSGQLYTEAFF.

Concerning this clone: Other DNA sequences from this sample encode an identical CDR3 as well. V gene TRBV7-8 combines with J gene TRBJ2-5; D perhaps matches TRBD2 (7 bases). Germline V gene lookup returns CDR1 SGHVS and CDR2 FQNEAQ. The CDR3 is 14 amino acids. Trimming removed 0 bases from V and 4 bases from J, with 9 bases in between. CDR3 region: CASSLAGGVETQYF. CDR3 bases: TGTGCCAGCAGCTTAGCAGGGGGGGTAGAGACCCAGTACTTC.

This rearrangement joins TRBV10-3 to TRBJ2-7, with D tentatively TRBD2 (5 bases). This CDR3 has 15 amino acids. V gave up 7 bases and J gave up 10 bases, with 26 bases separating them. In germline, CDR1 is ENHRY, CDR2 SYGVKD. The CDR3 region is CAITDPGTPPSEQYF. For the CDR3, the DNA is TGTGCCATCACCGACCCGGGAACCCCTCCGTCCGAACAGTACTTC.

The chain employs TRBV9 and TRBJ2-3, with D perhaps being TRBD1 or TRBD2 (5 bases each). The germline CDR1 and CDR2 sequences are SGDLS and YYNGEE. V gave up 2 bases and J gave up 7 bases, with 17 bases separating them. The CDR3 is 15 amino acids. The CDR3 DNA reads as TGTGCCAGCAGCGTCACTCCCGGGGCACCAAATACGCAGTATTTT. Amino acids: CASSVTPGAPNTQYF.

The chain has TRBV7-8 and TRBJ1-3, with 10 bases matching TRBD1. Looked up from germline, CDR1 is SGHVS and CDR2 is FQNEAQ. The trim removed 6 bases at V and 0 bases at J, leaving 5 bases unmatched. This CDR3 is built from 16 residues. CDR3 DNA sequence: TGTGCCAGCAGTATGGACAGGGGGTTCTCTGGAAACACCATATATTTT. The encoded protein is CASSMDRGFSGNTIYF. Full variable domain (missing parts from reference TRBV7-8 and TRBJ1-3): GAGVSQSPRYKVAKRGQDVALRCDPISGHVSLFWYQQALGQGPEFLTYFQNEAQLDKSGLPSDRFFAERPEGSVSTLKIQRTQQEDSAVYLCASSMDRGFSGNTIYFGEGSWLTVV.

This clone was recorded once. The chain recombines TRBV25-1 with TRBJ2-5, with D maybe TRBD1 (6 bases). Germline values: CDR1 MGHDK, CDR2 SYGVNS. The CDR3 totals 14 residues. Trimming cost V 3 bases and J 9 bases, with 17 bases left between them. The CDR3 loop is CASSEGQPRDAQYF. The CDR3 DNA reads as TGTGCCAGCAGTGAGGGACAACCAAGAGACGCCCAGTACTTC.

The CDR3 protein is CASSEFSGTGYNEQFF. CDR3 bases: TGCGCCAGCAGTGAGTTCTCCGGGACTGGCTACAATGAGCAGTTCTTC. This chain links TRBV10-1 with TRBJ2-1; D possibly corresponds to TRBD2 (6 bases). Deletions cut 1 base from V and 3 bases from J, with 13 bases between. The CDR3 covers 16 residues. The germline CDR1 and CDR2 sequences are WNHNN and SYGVQD (reference sequence).

This clone was counted a few times. The V call is TRBV28, the J call TRBJ1-2; 10 bases align to TRBD1. The germline V gene encodes CDR1 MDHEN and CDR2 SYDVKM. CDR3 length equals 14 residues. V was clipped by 7 bases and J by 5 bases; unmatched bases: 7. The CDR3 DNA reads as TGTGCCAGCACCCGGACAGGGGGAACGTATGGCTACACCTTC. Translated: CASTRTGGTYGYTF.

The chain is built from TRBV27 and TRBJ1-1; 8 bases agree with TRBD1. This CDR3 comprises 16 residues. Trimming took 4 bases from V and 4 from J; bases not matched to a gene: 11. Germline V gene lookup returns CDR1 MNHEY and CDR2 SMNVEV (reference sequence). The CDR3 reads CASSSAPGGGGTEAFF. CDR3 bases: TGTGCCAGCAGTTCTGCCCCAGGGGGCGGTGGCACTGAAGCTTTCTTT.